A selection of T cell receptor beta chains follows, all from one sample in a study of blood T cell repertoires in COVID-19. The table came from immunoSEQ multiplex PCR; TCRdb's copy has only in-frame clones and leaves some out. The data contain 250,000 to 300,000 clones, 80% to 90% of them singletons. The sample taken for sequencing was peripheral blood. Receptors originate from a woman between 65 and 79 years old with acute or convalescent COVID-19. Each CDR3 is given with its conserved first and last residue. D genes are given only for firm matches. Clone size is not always given. Where it is, it says once, few, many or a class for expanded clones.

-	TRBV4-1	-	TRBJ2-1	CASSQEWANEQFF	TGCGCCAGCAGCCAAGAATGGGCGAATGAGCAGTTCTTC
few	TRBV19	-	TRBJ1-1	CASSNQGPNTEAFF	TGTGCCAGTAGTAACCAGGGGCCCAACACTGAAGCTTTCTTT
-	TRBV2	-	TRBJ2-7	CASRQESYEQYF	TGTGCCAGCAGACAAGAATCCTACGAGCAGTACTTC
few	TRBV30	-	TRBJ1-2	CAWSPPPRQTKYGYTF	TGTGCCTGGAGTCCCCCCCCTCGGCAAACTAAATATGGCTACACCTTC
-	TRBV2	TRBD2	TRBJ2-2	CASSVTSGGTGELFF	TGTGCCAGCAGTGTGACTAGCGGGGGCACCGGGGAGCTGTTTTTT
-	TRBV5-1	-	TRBJ1-2	CASSLATSGQGLYGYTF	TGCGCCAGCAGCTTGGCTACATCGGGGCAGGGACTCTATGGCTACACCTTC
-	TRBV6-5	-	TRBJ2-3	CASFLDTQYF	TGTGCCAGTTTCCTCGATACGCAGTATTTT
-	TRBV6-1	-	TRBJ2-5	CASSEAPTRGETQYF	TGTGCCAGCAGTGAAGCCCCTACCCGAGGAGAGACCCAGTACTTC
-	TRBV29-1	TRBD1	TRBJ1-2	CSAGQGRNNYGYTF	TGCAGCGCTGGACAGGGGAGAAATAACTATGGCTACACCTTC
-	TRBV5-4	TRBD1	TRBJ2-3	CASSWDRGFRNTQYF	TGTGCCAGCAGCTGGGACAGGGGGTTCAGGAATACGCAGTATTTT
-	TRBV4-1	TRBD1	TRBJ2-5	CASSQVPIPGTGRETQYF	TGCGCCAGCAGCCAAGTTCCCATTCCCGGGACAGGGAGGGAGACCCAGTACTTC
-	TRBV6-1	-	TRBJ1-6	CASSELTSSSYNSPLHF	TGTGCCAGCAGTGAACTGACATCGAGCTCCTATAATTCACCCCTCCACTTT
-	TRBV3-1/TRBV3-2	TRBD1	TRBJ1-1	CASSQERGQGGTEAFF	TGTGCCAGCAGCCAAGAAAGGGGACAGGGGGGAACTGAAGCTTTCTTT
-	TRBV12-5	TRBD2	TRBJ2-5	CASAAGGGSETQYF	TGTGCTAGTGCCGCCGGGGGGGGCAGCGAGACCCAGTACTTC
-	TRBV14	-	TRBJ1-1	CASSQEKTGNTEAFF	TGTGCCAGCAGCCAAGAAAAGACAGGCAACACTGAAGCTTTCTTT
-	TRBV27	-	TRBJ1-1	CASSSVNTEAFF	TGTGCCAGCAGTTCAGTGAACACTGAAGCTTTCTTT
-	TRBV15	-	TRBJ1-4	CATSRAHSTPGGEKLFF	TGTGCCACCAGCAGAGCCCATTCGACACCCGGGGGTGAAAAACTGTTTTTT
-	TRBV7-8	TRBD1	TRBJ1-5	CASSPSPTGADQPQHF	TGTGCCAGCAGCCCGAGCCCAACAGGGGCGGATCAGCCCCAGCATTTT
-	TRBV4-1	-	TRBJ2-5	CASSQVGGPKETQYF	TGCGCCAGCAGCCAAGTTGGCGGCCCTAAAGAGACCCAGTACTTC
once	TRBV30	-	TRBJ1-5	CAWSRRDVGNQPQHF	TGTGCCTGGAGTCGGCGGGACGTCGGCAATCAGCCCCAGCATTTT
-	TRBV7-2	TRBD1	TRBJ2-7	CASSSAETGVYEQYF	TGTGCCAGCAGCTCCGCAGAAACAGGGGTCTACGAGCAGTACTTC
-	TRBV5-1	TRBD2	TRBJ2-2	CASTLTSGVSDTGELFF	TGCGCCAGCACCCTAACTAGCGGGGTCTCAGACACCGGGGAGCTGTTTTTT
-	TRBV18	TRBD1	TRBJ1-5	CASSLETGRNQPQHF	TGTGCCAGCTCACTAGAGACAGGGCGCAATCAGCCCCAGCATTTT
-	TRBV24-1	-	TRBJ1-2	CATSDRDGDREGYTF	TGTGCCACCAGTGATCGGGACGGGGATCGGGAGGGCTACACCTTC
-	TRBV5-1	TRBD2	TRBJ2-1	CASSLVAGGPNEQFF	TGCGCCAGCAGCTTGGTAGCGGGGGGGCCTAATGAGCAGTTCTTC
once	TRBV5-4	-	TRBJ1-1	CASSRGSGKNTEAFF	TGTGCCAGCAGCCGAGGTTCGGGGAAGAACACTGAAGCTTTCTTT
-	TRBV6-5	-	TRBJ1-2	CASRVRGSYGYTF	TGTGCCAGCAGGGTTCGAGGGAGCTATGGCTACACCTTC
-	TRBV14	TRBD2	TRBJ2-2	CASSRYSGGSTGELFF	TGTGCCAGCAGCCGTTATTCGGGGGGGAGCACCGGGGAGCTGTTTTTT
-	TRBV11-3	TRBD2	TRBJ2-3	CASSLTSGGTDTQYF	TGTGCCAGCAGCTTGACTAGCGGGGGGACAGATACGCAGTATTTT
-	TRBV7-2	-	TRBJ1-1	CASSLHRVLEAFF	TGTGCCAGCAGCTTGCACAGGGTCCTAGAAGCTTTCTTT